This T cell receptor beta chain was sequenced in a study of regulatory T cells in long-lasting Graves disease. Noted time point: newly diagnosed GD, antithyroid drugs for less than 3 months. Researchers made the TCR library from RNA that was extracted from PBMCs. This clonotype was detected a few times. Construction of TCR beta libraries relied on iRepertoire HTBI primers and on Arm-PCR targeting CDR3 regions. TCRdb independently ran MiXCR on the multiplex PCR reads; one entry per CDR3 protein. The repertoire consists of hundreds of thousands of distinct CDR3 sequences, with around 15% occurring once and the leading ten covering about 24%. The sample in question was peripheral blood mononuclear cells (PBMCs), obtained at new diagnosis, from a patient treated with antithyroid drugs. This TCR derives from a female donor with Graves disease.

This CDR3 is CASRVAEATDTQYF. The DNA of the CDR3 is TGTGCCAGCAGGGTCGCGGAGGCGACAGATACGCAGTATTTT. V usage is TRBV7-2 and J usage is TRBJ2-3; a weak D match, TRBD2 (5 bases). The CDR3 is 14 amino acids. Trimming removed 6 bases at V and 3 bases at J, with 13 bases between. CDR1 and CDR2 from the germline V gene are SGHTA and FQGNSA.